Listed below are T cell receptor beta chains from one sample, sequenced in a study of CD8+ T cells in alopecia areata. Sequenced by immunoSEQ multiplex PCR; TCRdb stores in-frame clones only, minus some. The data hold roughly 75,000 clones, with 55% to 75% observed a single time. The sample here was CD8+ T cells sorted from blood, taken at week 0. The receptors shown here come from a human donor with alopecia areata. Both conserved end residues are part of each CDR3. D genes are given only for firm matches. Not every row has a clone size; where given, it reads once, few, many or a size class.

v_gene: TRBV6-5; abundance: NA; j_gene: TRBJ2-7; d_gene: NA; CDR3aa: CASSRTHPKQYF; CDR3nt: TGTGCCAGCAGCCGGACCCACCCCAAGCAGTACTTC
v_gene: TRBV6-1; abundance: few; j_gene: TRBJ2-2; d_gene: TRBD2; CDR3aa: CASGRGVRNTGELFF; CDR3nt: TGTGCCAGCGGCCGGGGGGTGCGGAACACCGGGGAGCTGTTTTTT
v_gene: TRBV29-1; abundance: NA; j_gene: TRBJ2-1; d_gene: TRBD1; CDR3aa: CSVARDSNEQFF; CDR3nt: TGCAGCGTTGCACGGGACAGCAATGAGCAGTTCTTC
v_gene: TRBV4-3; abundance: NA; j_gene: TRBJ2-1; d_gene: TRBD2; CDR3aa: CASSLLVGGPDEQFF; CDR3nt: TGCGCCAGCAGCCTCCTAGTGGGAGGGCCAGATGAGCAGTTCTTC
v_gene: TRBV7-2; abundance: few; j_gene: TRBJ2-2; d_gene: NA; CDR3aa: CASSHLRARNTGELFF; CDR3nt: TGTGCCAGCAGCCACCTCAGAGCCCGGAACACCGGGGAGCTGTTTTTT
v_gene: TRBV5-1; abundance: few; j_gene: TRBJ2-1; d_gene: NA; CDR3aa: CASSPKIQGSSYNEQFF; CDR3nt: TGCGCCAGCAGCCCGAAAATACAGGGAAGCTCCTACAATGAGCAGTTCTTC
v_gene: TRBV6-5; abundance: medium-sized; j_gene: TRBJ1-1; d_gene: NA; CDR3aa: CASSYGQPAEAFF; CDR3nt: TGTGCCAGCAGTTACGGCCAGCCCGCCGAAGCTTTCTTT
v_gene: TRBV29-1; abundance: NA; j_gene: TRBJ2-3; d_gene: NA; CDR3aa: CSVEGADNYGTDTQYF; CDR3nt: TGCAGCGTTGAAGGGGCGGACAACTACGGCACAGATACGCAGTATTTT
v_gene: TRBV27; abundance: NA; j_gene: TRBJ2-7; d_gene: TRBD2; CDR3aa: CASSYQAGIYEQYF; CDR3nt: TGTGCCAGCAGTTATCAAGCGGGGATCTACGAGCAGTACTTC
v_gene: TRBV7-9; abundance: NA; j_gene: TRBJ2-2; d_gene: NA; CDR3aa: CASSPIPGNTGELFF; CDR3nt: TGTGCCAGCAGCCCTATTCCGGGGAACACCGGGGAGCTGTTTTTT
v_gene: TRBV5-6; abundance: NA; j_gene: TRBJ2-1; d_gene: NA; CDR3aa: CASNRQGRDAVF; CDR3nt: TGTGCCAGCAACCGGCAGGGGCGGGACGCGGTCTTC
v_gene: TRBV4-1; abundance: NA; j_gene: TRBJ2-3; d_gene: TRBD2; CDR3aa: CASSQEVKRGEDTQYF; CDR3nt: TGCGCCAGCAGCCAAGAGGTCAAGCGGGGGGAGGATACGCAGTATTTT
v_gene: TRBV10-3; abundance: NA; j_gene: TRBJ1-2; d_gene: TRBD1; CDR3aa: CAISLPGQGNYGYTF; CDR3nt: TGTGCCATCAGTCTTCCGGGACAGGGGAACTATGGCTACACCTTC
v_gene: TRBV4-2; abundance: NA; j_gene: TRBJ1-2; d_gene: TRBD1; CDR3aa: CASSQGSGQGGYTF; CDR3nt: TGTGCCAGCAGCCAAGGGTCGGGACAGGGCGGCTACACCTTC
v_gene: TRBV30; abundance: few; j_gene: TRBJ1-1; d_gene: NA; CDR3aa: CAWSELSGLEAFF; CDR3nt: TGTGCCTGGAGTGAGCTGAGTGGGCTTGAAGCTTTCTTT
v_gene: TRBV27; abundance: NA; j_gene: TRBJ2-7; d_gene: TRBD1; CDR3aa: CASSSADRGPYEQYF; CDR3nt: TGTGCCAGCAGTTCGGCGGACAGGGGGCCCTACGAGCAGTACTTC
v_gene: TRBV27; abundance: NA; j_gene: TRBJ1-2; d_gene: TRBD1; CDR3aa: CASSLRTGGPSYGYTF; CDR3nt: TGTGCCAGCAGTTTACGTACAGGGGGGCCCTCCTATGGCTACACCTTC
v_gene: TRBV9; abundance: NA; j_gene: TRBJ2-5; d_gene: TRBD1; CDR3aa: CASRPGQGTLDTEETQYF; CDR3nt: TGTGCCAGCAGACCGGGACAGGGGACTCTAGACACTGAAGAGACCCAGTACTTC